Listed below are T cell receptor beta chains from one sample, sequenced in a study of cytomegalovirus exposure and HLA in healthy donors. Using immunoSEQ multiplex PCR, the repertoire was profiled, and TCRdb retains in-frame clones only, with some absent. This table holds more than 60,000 clones, roughly 91% found once. Sequencing was performed on PBMCs. Receptors originate from a woman between 18 and 29 years old in good health and CMV-seronegative. CDR3s leave out the opening cysteine and the closing phenylalanine or tryptophan.

v_gene	j_gene	CDR3aa
TRBV11-2	TRBJ1-3	ASSLAGSGNTIY
TRBV7-9	TRBJ2-1	ASSLYVAGGLNEQF
TRBV28	TRBJ1-6	ASSSTGPSSYNSPLH
TRBV28	TRBJ1-4	ASSSFRGWVEKLF
TRBV25-1	TRBJ2-1	ASSESATDHNEQF
TRBV6-8	TRBJ2-2	ASAAEVTGELF
TRBV11-3	TRBJ2-1	ASSRNGMDPNEQF
TRBV10-2	TRBJ2-2	ASRASGSSGELF
TRBV29-1	TRBJ2-1	SVFGLAGGLGYNEQF
TRBV5-6	TRBJ2-5	ASSLSAYRKETQY
TRBV19	TRBJ2-2	ASREGGRDTGELF
TRBV19	TRBJ2-7	ASSPSRGTYEQY
TRBV7-9	TRBJ2-7	ASSKGLAGLYEQY
TRBV5-1	TRBJ2-5	ASTGQAAQETQY
TRBV11-2	TRBJ2-7	ASSQTRTGGHEQY
TRBV18	TRBJ2-6	ASTSTGQGAAGANVLT
TRBV7-2	TRBJ1-3	ASSSRDSISGNTIY
TRBV11-2	TRBJ1-2	ASSLGTGEGRGYT
TRBV9	TRBJ2-1	ASSVGGTSGSVWGHNEQF
TRBV5-4	TRBJ2-7	ASSPPRGGPFQQY
TRBV5-1	TRBJ2-3	ASSWTSGRIADTQY
TRBV10-1	TRBJ1-1	ASSDGTVEAF
TRBV14	TRBJ1-2	ASSIRTGRSNYGYT
TRBV30	TRBJ1-5	AWSVLGGGNQPQH
TRBV6-5	TRBJ1-5	ASSYGGPYSNQPQH
TRBV5-1	TRBJ2-5	ASSSGGRETQY
TRBV7-9	TRBJ2-7	ASSFLAGGTYEQY
TRBV21-1	TRBJ2-3	ASSPRYKTSEKGSDTQY
TRBV11-2	TRBJ2-7	ASSSGLLQY
TRBV7-9	TRBJ2-7	ASSPGLAGSEQY
TRBV5-1	TRBJ2-7	ASSPTGQVSYEQY
TRBV4-3	TRBJ2-3	ASSQDLPSGGFTDTQY
TRBV2	TRBJ2-3	ASRPGRKDTQY
TRBV27	TRBJ2-1	ASSPPPGLAEPLSYNEQF
TRBV6-5	TRBJ2-3	ASSEWDRNTDTQY
TRBV15	TRBJ1-6	ATSRDPGYPPLH
TRBV5-5	TRBJ1-5	ASSLVGGDNQPQH
TRBV19	TRBJ1-1	ASSASSPAF
TRBV7-8	TRBJ2-2	ASSLGGGKNTGELF
TRBV5-1	TRBJ1-1	ASSLGGGTEAF
TRBV28	TRBJ2-3	ASRWRGRMLGDTQY
TRBV6-1	TRBJ1-2	ASSEEGLGGYT
TRBV9	TRBJ2-7	ASSVASGPYEQY
TRBV2	TRBJ2-1	ASSSSQGVQF
TRBV19	TRBJ2-5	ASSGGGETQY
TRBV29-1	TRBJ2-5	SVESPGVDETQY
TRBV5-1	TRBJ2-5	ASSLAGSGHGGETQY
TRBV4-3	TRBJ2-5	ASSQDIHTMATQY
TRBV7-6	TRBJ2-7	ASSLGPGGQGSYEQY
TRBV7-9	TRBJ2-7	ASSRETFEGYEQY
TRBV5-1	TRBJ1-1	ASSPTGKDTEAF
TRBV6-5	TRBJ1-2	ASSQTGAGYT
TRBV7-3	TRBJ2-1	ASSEGGSYNEQF
TRBV6-4	TRBJ2-3	ASSGLAGGTDTQY
TRBV28	TRBJ1-4	ASSYLEPGQGDEKLF